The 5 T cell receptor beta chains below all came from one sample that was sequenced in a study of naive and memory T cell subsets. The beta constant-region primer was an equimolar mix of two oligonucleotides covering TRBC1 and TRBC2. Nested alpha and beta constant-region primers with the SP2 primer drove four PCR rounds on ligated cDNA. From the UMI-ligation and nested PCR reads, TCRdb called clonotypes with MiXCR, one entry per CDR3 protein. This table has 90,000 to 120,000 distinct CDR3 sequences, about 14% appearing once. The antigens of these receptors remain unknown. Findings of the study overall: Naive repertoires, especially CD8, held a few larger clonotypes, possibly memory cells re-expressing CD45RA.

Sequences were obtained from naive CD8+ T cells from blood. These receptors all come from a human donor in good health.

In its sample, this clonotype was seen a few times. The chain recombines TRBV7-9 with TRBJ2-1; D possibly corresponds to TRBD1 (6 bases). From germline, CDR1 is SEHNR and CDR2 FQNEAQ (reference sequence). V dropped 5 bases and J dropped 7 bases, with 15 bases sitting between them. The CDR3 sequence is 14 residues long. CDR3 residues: CASSQTYQGNEQFF. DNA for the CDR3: TGTGCCAGCAGCCAAACCTATCAGGGGAATGAGCAGTTCTTC.

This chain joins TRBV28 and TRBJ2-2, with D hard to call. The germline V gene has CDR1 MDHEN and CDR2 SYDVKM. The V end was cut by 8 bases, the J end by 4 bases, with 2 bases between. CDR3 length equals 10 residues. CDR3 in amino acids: CASGTGELFF. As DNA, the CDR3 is TGTGCCAGCGGCACCGGGGAGCTGTTTTTT.

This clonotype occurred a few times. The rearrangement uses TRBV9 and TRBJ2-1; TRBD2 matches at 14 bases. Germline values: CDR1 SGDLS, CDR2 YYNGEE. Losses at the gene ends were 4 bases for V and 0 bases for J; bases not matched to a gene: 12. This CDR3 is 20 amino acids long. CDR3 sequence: CASSNSGTSGSSHSYNEQFF. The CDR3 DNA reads TGTGCCAGCAGCAATTCCGGGACTAGCGGGAGCTCACACTCCTACAATGAGCAGTTCTTC.

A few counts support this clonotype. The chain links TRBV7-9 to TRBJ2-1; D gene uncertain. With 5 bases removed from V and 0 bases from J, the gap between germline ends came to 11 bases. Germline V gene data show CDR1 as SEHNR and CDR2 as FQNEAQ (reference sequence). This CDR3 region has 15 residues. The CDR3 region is CASSLSRSSYNEQFF. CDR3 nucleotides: TGTGCCAGCAGCCTTTCTCGCAGCTCCTACAATGAGCAGTTCTTC.

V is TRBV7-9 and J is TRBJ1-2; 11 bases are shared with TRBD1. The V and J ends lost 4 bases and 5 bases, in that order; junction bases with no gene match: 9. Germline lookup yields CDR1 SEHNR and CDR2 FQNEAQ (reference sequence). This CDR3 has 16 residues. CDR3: CASSYLPGQGVYGYTF. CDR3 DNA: TGTGCCAGCAGCTACCTCCCGGGACAGGGGGTATATGGCTACACCTTC.